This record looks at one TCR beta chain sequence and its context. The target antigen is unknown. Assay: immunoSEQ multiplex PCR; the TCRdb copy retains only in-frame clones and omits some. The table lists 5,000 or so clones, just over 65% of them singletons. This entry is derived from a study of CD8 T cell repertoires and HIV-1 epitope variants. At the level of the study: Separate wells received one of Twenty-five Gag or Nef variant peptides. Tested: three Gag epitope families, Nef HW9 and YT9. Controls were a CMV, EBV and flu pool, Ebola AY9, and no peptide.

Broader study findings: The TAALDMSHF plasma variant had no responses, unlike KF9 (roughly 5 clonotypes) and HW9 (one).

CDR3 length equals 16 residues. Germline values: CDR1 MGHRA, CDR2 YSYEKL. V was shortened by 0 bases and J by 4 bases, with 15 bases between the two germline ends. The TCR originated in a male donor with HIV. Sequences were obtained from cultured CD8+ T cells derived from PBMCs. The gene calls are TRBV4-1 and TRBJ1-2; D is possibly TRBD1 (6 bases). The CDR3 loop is CASSQDLRQDVYGYTF. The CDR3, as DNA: TGCGCCAGCAGCCAAGATCTGAGACAGGACGTCTATGGCTACACCTTC.